The clone carrying this T cell receptor (beta chain) occurred a few times. The record originates from a study of blood T cell repertoires in COVID-19. V dropped 0 bases and J dropped 0 bases, with 6 bases sitting between them. The CDR3 consists of 15 residues. CDR1 and CDR2 (germline): SGHRS, YFSETQ. Generated by immunoSEQ multiplex PCR, the TCRdb table keeps only in-frame clones and is missing some. The sample yields some 9,200 clones, 80% seen once. The chain is built from TRBV5-1 and TRBJ2-2; D unclear. The sequenced sample was peripheral blood. This receptor was identified in a man aged 70-80 years with active COVID-19. CDR3 sequence reads: CASSLDGSNTGELFF. The CDR3 coding sequence is TGCGCCAGCAGCTTGGATGGCTCGAACACCGGGGAGCTGTTTTTT.